Below, 2 T cell receptor beta chains from the same sample are listed, as sequenced in a study of beta chain features in type 1 diabetes. These receptors have no identified antigens. Every isolated RNA sample was fully reverse transcribed, so sequencing captured expressed TCRB transcripts. Sequencing used immunoSEQ multiplex PCR; TCRdb keeps in-frame clones, though not all of them. This table has hundreds of thousands of clones, around an eighth appearing once. Study-wide findings and caveats: In every one of the four CD4+ subsets, TCRB CDR3s were moderately but significantly shorter in Type 1 diabetes patients.

Sequencing was performed on naive CD4+ T cells from blood. The receptors stem from a man aged 18 to 29 with type 1 diabetes.

This clone was seen a handful of times. The chain links TRBV4-3 to TRBJ2-3; no reliable D call. There are 13 residues in the CDR3. The germline V gene encodes CDR1 LGHNA and CDR2 YSLEER. Trimming removed 4 bases at V and 3 bases at J, with 8 bases between. Here the CDR3 DNA reads TGCGCCAGCAGCCTAAGCAGGACAGATACGCAGTATTTT. This encodes CASSLSRTDTQYF.

The rearrangement uses TRBV5-1 and TRBJ1-6, with TRBD1 as a possible D gene (5 bases). This CDR3 comprises 16 residues. Per the germline V gene, CDR1 is SGHRS and CDR2 is YFSETQ. V lost 4 bases and J lost 7, with 18 bases in between. The CDR3 here is CASSPSGADVNSPLHF. The CDR3 coding sequence is TGCGCCAGCAGCCCTAGTGGGGCGGATGTAAATTCACCCCTCCACTTT.